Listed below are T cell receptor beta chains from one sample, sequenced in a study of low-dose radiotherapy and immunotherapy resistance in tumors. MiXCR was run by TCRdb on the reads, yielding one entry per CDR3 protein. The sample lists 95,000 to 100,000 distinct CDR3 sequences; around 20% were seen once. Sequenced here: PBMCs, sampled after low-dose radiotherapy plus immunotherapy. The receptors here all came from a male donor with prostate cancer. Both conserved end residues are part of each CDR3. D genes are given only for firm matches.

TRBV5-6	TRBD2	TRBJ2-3	CASSTAGGSIDTQYF
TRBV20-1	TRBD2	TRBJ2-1	CSARDLVRGDYNEQFF
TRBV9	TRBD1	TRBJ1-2	CASSVGDRGPGYTF
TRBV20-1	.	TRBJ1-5	CSAMAIQGSYQPQHF
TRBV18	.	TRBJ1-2	CASSPRDGPGGYTF
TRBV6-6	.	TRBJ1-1	CASMVRMNTEAFF
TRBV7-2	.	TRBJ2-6	CASRYERSGANVLTF
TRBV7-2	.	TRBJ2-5	CASTTFPTVQETQYF
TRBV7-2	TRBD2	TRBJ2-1	CASSRAGNEQFF
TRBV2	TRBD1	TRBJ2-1	CASSAPRGRDNEQFF
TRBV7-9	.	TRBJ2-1	CASSPPSSRSYNEQFF
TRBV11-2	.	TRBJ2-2	CASSRRNANTGELFF
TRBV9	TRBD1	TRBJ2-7	CASSVWGDRGRGEQYF
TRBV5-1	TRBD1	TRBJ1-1	CASSLEGAGMNTEAFF
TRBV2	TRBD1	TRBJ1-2	CASRDRQGLGGYTF
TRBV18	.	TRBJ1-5	CASSPRREYQPQHF
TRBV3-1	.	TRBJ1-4	CASSQRTTGRGEKLFF
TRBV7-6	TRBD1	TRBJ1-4	CASSFGTGYREKLFF
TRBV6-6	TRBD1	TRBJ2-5	CASSYGTGEQETQYF
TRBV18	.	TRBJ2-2	CASSLKWDTGELFF
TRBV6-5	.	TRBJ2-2	CASNGGQTTGELFF
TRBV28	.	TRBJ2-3	CASMGGGTDTQYF
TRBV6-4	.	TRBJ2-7	CASVCGGGRRLIPKSSYEQYF
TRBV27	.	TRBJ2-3	CASSLSGWYSSTDTQYF